Following are 9 T cell receptor beta chains from one sample sequenced in a study of early T cells in non-severe SARS-CoV-2 infection (dated by TCRdb to the early 2020s). Library construction relied on 5' RACE. These reads were obtained on a NextSeq 500. TCRdb itself trimmed the public reads at Q25 with fastp, ran MiXCR and retained productive beta chains. Rows with a matching CDR3 protein are joined into one entry that keeps the most common DNA and genes. For this sample the table gives some 25,000 distinct CDR3 sequences, of which around 5.9% were detected only once. The top ten clones comprise 0.8% to 1% of the sample. The sequenced sample was whole blood. Every receptor here comes from an adult who was a healthcare worker with PCR-confirmed SARS-CoV-2 infection or an uninfected control (not recorded which).

This clonotype has at least ten counts. This chain joins TRBV7-6 and TRBJ2-7; D not certain. Trimming left V 2 bases short and J 4 bases short, with 6 bases between. Germline V gene data show CDR1 as SGHVS and CDR2 as FNYEAQ. CDR3 length: 12 residues. Here the CDR3 reads CASSLTPYEQYF. The CDR3 region has the DNA TGTGCCAGCAGCTTAACACCTTACGAGCAGTACTTC.

This clonotype is medium-sized in the sample. The chain combines TRBV7-9 with TRBJ1-1; D is undetermined. From germline, CDR1 is SEHNR and CDR2 FQNEAQ (reference sequence). Trimming removed 1 base at V and 4 bases at J, with 10 bases between. The CDR3 contains 14 residues. The DNA for the CDR3 is TGTGCCAGCAGCTTAGAGGCGAAGGGCACTGAAGCTTTCTTT. It codes for CASSLEAKGTEAFF.

The chain recombines TRBV2 with TRBJ2-1, with D unresolved. This CDR3 is 15 amino acids long. Germline values: CDR1 SNHLY, CDR2 FYNNEI. Trimming cost V 6 bases and J 8 bases, with 20 bases left between them. CDR3 sequence (DNA): TGTGCCAGCAGCGTAGGCGCGCGAGCTGTGGATGAGCAGTTCTTC. This encodes CASSVGARAVDEQFF.

The chain joins TRBV5-1 to TRBJ2-2; D not certain. The CDR3 runs to 16 residues. V was clipped by 1 base and J by 6 bases, with 16 bases between them. Germline V CDR1 and CDR2: SGHRS, YFSETQ. This CDR3 reads CASSLNRSIRAGELFF. The CDR3, as DNA: TGCGCCAGCAGCTTGAATCGGTCCATACGGGCCGGGGAGCTGTTTTTT.

The V call is TRBV30, the J call TRBJ1-2; tentatively, D is TRBD1 (5 bases). The CDR3 extends over 15 amino acids. V lost 5 bases and J lost 0, with 16 bases in between. Looked up from germline, CDR1 is GTSNPN and CDR2 is SVGIG (reference sequence). This CDR3 reads CAWYRDLNANYGYTF. The DNA for the CDR3 is TGTGCCTGGTACCGGGACTTAAATGCTAACTATGGCTACACCTTC.

This clonotype appeared many times. The rearrangement links TRBV5-4 to TRBJ1-1; no clear D gene. CDR3 size: 15 residues. In germline, CDR1 is SGHNT, CDR2 YYREEE (reference sequence). V was clipped by 4 bases and J by 3 bases, with 16 bases between them. Written as DNA, the CDR3 is TGTGCCAGCAGCCCCCAGGTGGGCCGGGACACTGAAGCTTTCTTT. Protein sequence: CASSPQVGRDTEAFF.

This rearrangement joins TRBV27 to TRBJ1-2; a possible D gene is TRBD1 (5 bases). The V gene lost 7 bases and the J gene lost 0 bases, with 15 bases spanning the gap. The CDR3 runs to 15 residues. CDR1 is MNHEY and CDR2 is SMNVEV in the germline V gene (reference sequence). For the CDR3, the DNA is TGTGCCAGCACCGAGGAAGGCAGGGCTAACTATGGCTACACCTTC. Its protein is CASTEEGRANYGYTF.

This clonotype was seen repeatedly, ten times or more. The chain combines TRBV7-2 with TRBJ2-1; D gene ambiguous. Trimming left V 8 bases short and J 3 bases short, with 23 bases between. The CDR3 extends over 17 amino acids. Germline CDR1 SGHTA, CDR2 FQGNSA. CDR3 loop: CASCSLALDARYNEQFF. The CDR3 DNA follows: TGTGCCAGCTGTTCCCTGGCGTTGGACGCCCGCTACAATGAGCAGTTCTTC.

This clonotype was counted ten times or more. The rearrangement joins TRBV2 to TRBJ2-1, with D hard to call. The CDR3 is made up of 13 amino acids. Germline V lookup: CDR1 SNHLY, CDR2 FYNNEI. Trimming removed 1 base at V and 6 bases at J, with 7 bases between. The CDR3 is CASSEDPLNEQFF. Here the CDR3 DNA reads TGTGCCAGCAGTGAAGACCCCCTCAATGAGCAGTTCTTC.